The 21 T cell receptor beta chains reported below all come from one sample, sequenced in a study of T cells expressing NK-cell markers. Using the 5' RACE reads, TCRdb records one entry per CDR3 protein without DNA. The listing contains about 460,000 distinct CDR3 sequences. Sequencing used blood T cells: a sorted CD56 or NKG2C T cell subset, CD4+ or CD8+ T cells, or bulk PBMC T cells (not recorded which). The origin of the receptors is a woman in her forties or fifties in good health.

The chain recombines TRBV5-6 with TRBJ2-5; TCRdb returns TRBD1, unconfirmable since there is no DNA. The CDR3 contains 13 residues. The germline CDR1 and CDR2 sequences are SGHDT and YYEEEE. The CDR3: CASSYRGFKTQYF.

The rearrangement uses TRBV6-6 and TRBJ2-3; TCRdb's D call of TRBD1 is untestable without DNA. Germline V gene lookup returns CDR1 MNHNY and CDR2 SVGAGI (reference sequence). The CDR3 has 15 amino acids. The CDR3 sequence is CASSYSRQGGDTQYF.

CDR3 in amino acids: CASSFSLGLAGIYNEQFF. The chain joins TRBV12-3 or TRBV12-4 to TRBJ2-1; with no DNA, the TCRdb D assignment of TRBD2 cannot be verified. CDR3 size: 18 residues.

The genes are TRBV5-6 and TRBJ2-5; TCRdb lists TRBD2, though no DNA is available to test this call. Per the germline V gene, CDR1 is SGHDT and CDR2 is YYEEEE. The CDR3 is 13 amino acids. The CDR3 sequence is CASSLGSLQTQYF.

The V and J genes are TRBV27 and TRBJ2-1; without DNA, the TCRdb call of TRBD1 cannot be checked. CDR1 is MNHEY, CDR2 SMNVEV, per germline (reference sequence). CDR3 size: 14 residues. CDR3: CASSWDAAKNEQFF.

The CDR3 loop reads CASSLGLAGGPKETQYF. The gene calls are TRBV5-1 and TRBJ2-5; TCRdb returns TRBD2, unconfirmable since there is no DNA. CDR1 and CDR2 from the germline V gene are SGHRS and YFSETQ. The CDR3 loop spans 17 amino acids.

The chain has TRBV20-1 and TRBJ2-7; there is no DNA to check the TCRdb D call of TRBD1. The CDR3 totals 13 residues. Germline lookup yields CDR1 DFQATT and CDR2 SNEGSKA (reference sequence). The CDR3 sequence is CSARRTALSEQYF.

This chain links TRBV7-3 with TRBJ2-3; the TCRdb D gene call, TRBD1, has no DNA to confirm it. The CDR3 contains 15 residues. CDR1 and CDR2 (germline): SGHTA, FQGTGA. Here the CDR3 reads CASSPSGQGGDTQYF.

The V and J genes are TRBV25-1 and TRBJ2-7. CDR1 and CDR2 from the germline V gene are MGHDK and SYGVNS. The CDR3 contains 14 residues. Here the CDR3 reads CASSRRLAPYEQYF.

V and J are TRBV9 and TRBJ2-3; TCRdb designates TRBD2, a call that cannot be tested without DNA. Germline loops: CDR1 SGDLS, CDR2 YYNGEE. This CDR3 is 15 amino acids long. The CDR3 loop is CASSVSGRFGDTQYF.

V and J are TRBV6-4 and TRBJ2-1; TCRdb's assignment of TRBD2 cannot be checked, as there is no DNA. The CDR3 consists of 14 residues. The germline CDR1 and CDR2 sequences are MRHNA and SNTAGT. CDR3 amino acids: CASSDWREGHEQFF.

The CDR3 sequence is CASSPAGTSYGYTF. The rearrangement links TRBV5-1 to TRBJ1-2. CDR3 length equals 14 residues. Germline CDR1 and CDR2: SGHRS and YFSETQ.

This chain connects TRBV27 to TRBJ2-3; the D gene TCRdb calls, TRBD2, cannot be checked with no DNA. The CDR3 is 16 residues long. Germline CDR1 reads MNHEY; CDR2 reads SMNVEV (reference sequence). This CDR3 reads CASSSPGLADTDTQYF.

V and J are TRBV3-1 and TRBJ2-7; TCRdb indicates TRBD2, and absent DNA this call remains unverified. The germline V gene has CDR1 LGHDT and CDR2 YNNKEL (reference sequence). CDR3 length: 13 residues. The CDR3: CASSQARFSEQYF.

The CDR3 loop is CASSLGGTSGSYEQYF. This chain uses TRBV7-9 with TRBJ2-7; absent DNA, TCRdb's TRBD2 call cannot be checked. The CDR3 covers 16 residues. Germline V gene sequence: CDR1 SEHNR, CDR2 FQNEAQ (reference sequence).

The rearrangement joins TRBV29-1 to TRBJ1-2. This CDR3 is 14 amino acids long. Per the germline V gene, CDR1 is SQVTM and CDR2 is ANQGSEA. The CDR3 loop is CSVEESGRVDGYTF.

The chain combines TRBV12-3 or TRBV12-4 with TRBJ2-5; the D call from TCRdb, TRBD1, cannot be confirmed without DNA. This CDR3 is 15 amino acids long. CDR3 protein: CASSLSGRGGETQYF.

The rearrangement joins TRBV20-1 to TRBJ1-1. Germline V gene lookup returns CDR1 DFQATT and CDR2 SNEGSKA (reference sequence). This CDR3 comprises 12 residues. The CDR3 is CSAQTENTEAFF.

This sequence joins TRBV6-6 and TRBJ2-2. CDR3 length: 14 amino acids. Looked up from germline, CDR1 is MNHNY and CDR2 is SVGAGI (reference sequence). CDR3 sequence reads: CASSPVGITGELFF.

The CDR3 is CASSLVDGEQYF. V usage is TRBV5-1 and J usage is TRBJ2-7. CDR3 length: 12 amino acids. Germline CDR1 and CDR2: SGHRS and YFSETQ.

J is TRBJ2-1 and V is TRBV5-1; the TCRdb D gene call, TRBD2, has no DNA to confirm it. Germline assignment: CDR1 SGHRS and CDR2 YFSETQ. CDR3 length equals 17 residues. CDR3 residues: CASSLASGKAAYNEQFF.